This T cell receptor beta chain was found in a study of breast tumors, draining lymph nodes, adjacent tissues. TCRdb ran MiXCR on the multiplex PCR reads and lists one entry per CDR3 protein. The repertoire has over 200,000 distinct CDR3 sequences, around 35% of them found once; the top ten carry approximately 3.6%. Samples came from axillary lymph nodes draining the breast cancer. As to this clonotype: The CDR3 carries no conserved terminal phenylalanine or tryptophan, so it likely arises from a read error.

The ends were cut back, 5 bases at V and 6 bases at J, with 14 bases in the middle. CDR1 and CDR2 (germline): SGDLS, YYNGEE. The CDR3 extends over 13 amino acids. The specimen was axillary lymph node tissue. This rearrangement joins TRBV9 to TRBJ1-2, with a possible D match to TRBD1 (6 bases). This clonotype was obtained from a female donor with breast cancer. Some clones in this sample may be carry-over from other donors' samples. The CDR3 protein is CASSAVRGHGYTS. The CDR3 DNA reads TGTGCCAGCAGTGCGGTCAGGGGCCATGGCTACACCTCC.